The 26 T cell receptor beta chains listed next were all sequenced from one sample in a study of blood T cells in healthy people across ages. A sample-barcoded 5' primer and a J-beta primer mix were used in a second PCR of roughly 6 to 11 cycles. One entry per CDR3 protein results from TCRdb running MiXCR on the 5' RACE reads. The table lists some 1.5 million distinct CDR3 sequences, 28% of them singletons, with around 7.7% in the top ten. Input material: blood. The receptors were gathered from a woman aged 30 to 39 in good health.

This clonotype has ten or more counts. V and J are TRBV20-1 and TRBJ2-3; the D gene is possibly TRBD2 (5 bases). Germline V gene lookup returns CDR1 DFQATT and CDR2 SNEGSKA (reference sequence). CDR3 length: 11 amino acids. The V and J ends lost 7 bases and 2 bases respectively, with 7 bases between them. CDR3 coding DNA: TGCAGTGTCGGGAACACAGATACGCAGTATTTT. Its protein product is CSVGNTDTQYF.

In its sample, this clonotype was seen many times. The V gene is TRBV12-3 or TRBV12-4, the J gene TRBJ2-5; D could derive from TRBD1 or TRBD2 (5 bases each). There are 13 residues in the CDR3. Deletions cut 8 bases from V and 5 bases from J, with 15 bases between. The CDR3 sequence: CASVPGTGETQYF. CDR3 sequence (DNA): TGTGCCAGCGTACCCGGGACGGGGGAGACCCAGTACTTC.

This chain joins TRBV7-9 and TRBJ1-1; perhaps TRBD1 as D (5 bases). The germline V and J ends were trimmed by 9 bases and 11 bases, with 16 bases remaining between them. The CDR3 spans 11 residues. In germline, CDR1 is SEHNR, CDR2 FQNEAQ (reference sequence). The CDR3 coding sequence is TGTGCCAGTTCCGGGGGACTTAAGGCTTTCTTT. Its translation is CASSGGLKAFF.

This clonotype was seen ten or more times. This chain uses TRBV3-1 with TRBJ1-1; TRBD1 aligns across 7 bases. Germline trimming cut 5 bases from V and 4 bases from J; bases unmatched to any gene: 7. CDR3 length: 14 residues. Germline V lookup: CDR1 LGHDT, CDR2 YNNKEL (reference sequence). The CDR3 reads CASSDRQGFTEAFF. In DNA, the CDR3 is TGTGCCAGCAGCGACCGACAGGGTTTCACTGAAGCTTTCTTT.

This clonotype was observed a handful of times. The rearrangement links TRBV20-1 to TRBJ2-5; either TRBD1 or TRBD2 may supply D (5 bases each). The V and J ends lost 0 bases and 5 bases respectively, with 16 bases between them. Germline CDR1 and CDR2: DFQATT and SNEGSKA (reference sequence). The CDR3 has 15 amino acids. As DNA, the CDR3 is TGCAGTGCTAGAGATGGGGACGTAGGGACGGAGACCCAGTACTTC. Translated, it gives CSARDGDVGTETQYF.

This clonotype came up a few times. The CDR3 bases are TGCAGTGCTAGGACACTTGATGGTTCGGCCAAAAACATTCAGTACTTC. This codes for CSARTLDGSAKNIQYF. This chain links TRBV20-1 with TRBJ2-4; D gene ambiguous. Germline CDR1 reads DFQATT; CDR2 reads SNEGSKA (reference sequence). The CDR3 runs to 16 residues. Trimming shortened V by 3 bases and J by 1 base, and 16 bases separated the two germline ends.

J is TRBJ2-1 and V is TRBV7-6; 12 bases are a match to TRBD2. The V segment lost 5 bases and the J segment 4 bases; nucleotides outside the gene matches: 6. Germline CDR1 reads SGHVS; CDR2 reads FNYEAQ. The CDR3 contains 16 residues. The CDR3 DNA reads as TGTGCCAGCAGCCGGACTAGCGGGATGCTGTACAATGAGCAGTTCTTC. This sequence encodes CASSRTSGMLYNEQFF.

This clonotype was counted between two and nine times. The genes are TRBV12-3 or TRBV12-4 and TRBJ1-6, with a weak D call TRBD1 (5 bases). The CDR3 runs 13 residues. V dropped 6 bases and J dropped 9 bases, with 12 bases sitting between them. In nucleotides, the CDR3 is TGTGCCAGCAGGCCATCCGACAGTTCACCCCTCCACTTT. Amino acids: CASRPSDSSPLHF.

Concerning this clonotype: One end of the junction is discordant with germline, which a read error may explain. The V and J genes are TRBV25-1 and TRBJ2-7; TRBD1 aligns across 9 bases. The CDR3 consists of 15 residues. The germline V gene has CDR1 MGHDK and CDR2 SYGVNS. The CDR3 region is CVSSEWGQGLDEQYF. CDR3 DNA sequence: TGTGTCAGCAGTGAGTGGGGACAGGGTCTCGACGAGCAGTACTTC.

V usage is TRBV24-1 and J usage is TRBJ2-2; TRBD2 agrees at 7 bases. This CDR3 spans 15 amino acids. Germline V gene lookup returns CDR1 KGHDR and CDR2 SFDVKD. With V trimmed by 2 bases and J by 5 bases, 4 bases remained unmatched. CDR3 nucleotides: TGTGCCACCAGTGATTCGGCCGGGGGGACCGGGGAGCTGTTTTTT. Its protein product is CATSDSAGGTGELFF.

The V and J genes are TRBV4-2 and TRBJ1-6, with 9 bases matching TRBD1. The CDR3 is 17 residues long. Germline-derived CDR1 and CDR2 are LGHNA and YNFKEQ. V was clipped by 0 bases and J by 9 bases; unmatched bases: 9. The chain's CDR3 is CASSQDKGQGWGSPLHF. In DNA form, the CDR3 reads TGTGCCAGCAGCCAAGATAAGGGACAGGGATGGGGTTCACCCCTCCACTTT.

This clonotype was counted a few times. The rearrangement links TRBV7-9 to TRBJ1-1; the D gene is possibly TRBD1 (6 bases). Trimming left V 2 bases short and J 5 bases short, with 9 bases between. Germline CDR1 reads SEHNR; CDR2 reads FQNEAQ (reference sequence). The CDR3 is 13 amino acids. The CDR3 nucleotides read TGTGCCAGCAGCTTAACTACAGGGACTGAAGCTTTCTTT. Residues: CASSLTTGTEAFF. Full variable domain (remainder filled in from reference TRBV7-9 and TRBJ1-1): DTGVSQNPRHKITKRGQNVTFRCDPISEHNRLYWYRQTLGQGPEFLTYFQNEAQLEKSRLLSDRFSAERPKGSFSTLEIQRTEQGDSAMYLCASSLTTGTEAFFGQGTRLTVV.

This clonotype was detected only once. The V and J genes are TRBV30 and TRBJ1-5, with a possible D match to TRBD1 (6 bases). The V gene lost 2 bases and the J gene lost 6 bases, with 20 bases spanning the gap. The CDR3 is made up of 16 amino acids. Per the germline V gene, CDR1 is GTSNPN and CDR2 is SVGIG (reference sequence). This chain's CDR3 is CAWSFGQIHSGQPQHF. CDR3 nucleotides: TGTGCCTGGAGTTTCGGACAGATCCATAGCGGTCAGCCCCAGCATTTT.

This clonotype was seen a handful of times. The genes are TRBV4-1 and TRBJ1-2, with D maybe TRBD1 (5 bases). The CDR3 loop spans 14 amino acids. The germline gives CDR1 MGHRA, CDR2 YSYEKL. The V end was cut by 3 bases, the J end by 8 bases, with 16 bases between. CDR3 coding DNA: TGCGCCAGCAGCCAGCCGTTCGGGGCGAGGGGCTACACCTTC. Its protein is CASSQPFGARGYTF.

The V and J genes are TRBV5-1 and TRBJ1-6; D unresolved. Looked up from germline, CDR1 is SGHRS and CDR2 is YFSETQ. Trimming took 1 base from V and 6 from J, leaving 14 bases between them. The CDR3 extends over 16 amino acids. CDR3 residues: CASSLLSAQPNSPLHF. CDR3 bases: TGCGCCAGCAGCTTGCTCTCGGCCCAACCTAATTCACCCCTCCACTTT.

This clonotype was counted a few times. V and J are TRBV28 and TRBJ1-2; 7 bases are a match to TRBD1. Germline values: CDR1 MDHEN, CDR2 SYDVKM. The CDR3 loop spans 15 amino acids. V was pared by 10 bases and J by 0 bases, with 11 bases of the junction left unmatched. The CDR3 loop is CATIQGVRSNYGYTF. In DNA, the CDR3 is TGTGCCACCATCCAGGGGGTTCGATCTAACTATGGCTACACCTTC.

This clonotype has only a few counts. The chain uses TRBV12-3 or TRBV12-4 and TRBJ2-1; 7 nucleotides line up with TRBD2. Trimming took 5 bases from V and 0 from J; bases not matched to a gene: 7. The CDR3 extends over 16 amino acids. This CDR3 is CASSPERGRSYNEQFF. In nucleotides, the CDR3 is TGTGCCAGCAGTCCCGAGCGGGGCCGCTCCTACAATGAGCAGTTCTTC.

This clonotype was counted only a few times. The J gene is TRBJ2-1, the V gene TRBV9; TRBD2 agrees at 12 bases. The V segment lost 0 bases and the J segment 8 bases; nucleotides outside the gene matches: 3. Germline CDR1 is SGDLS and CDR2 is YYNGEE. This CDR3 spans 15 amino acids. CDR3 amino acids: CASSVAGLAGYEQFF. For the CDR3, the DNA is TGTGCCAGCAGCGTAGCCGGACTAGCGGGGTATGAGCAGTTCTTC.

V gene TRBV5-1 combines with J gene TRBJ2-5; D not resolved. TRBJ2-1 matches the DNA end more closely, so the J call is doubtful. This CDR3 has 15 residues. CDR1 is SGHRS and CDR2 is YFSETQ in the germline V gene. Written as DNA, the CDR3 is TGCGCCAGCAGCTTGGCCGGCGGATCACAAGAGACCCAGTTCTTC. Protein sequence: CASSLAGGSQETQFF.

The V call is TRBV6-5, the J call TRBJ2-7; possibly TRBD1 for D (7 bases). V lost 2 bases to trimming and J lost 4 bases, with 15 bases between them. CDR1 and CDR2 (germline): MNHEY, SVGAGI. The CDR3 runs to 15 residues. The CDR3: CASSYRTGRGYEQYF. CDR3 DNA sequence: TGTGCCAGCAGTTACCGGACAGGCCGGGGGTACGAGCAGTACTTC.

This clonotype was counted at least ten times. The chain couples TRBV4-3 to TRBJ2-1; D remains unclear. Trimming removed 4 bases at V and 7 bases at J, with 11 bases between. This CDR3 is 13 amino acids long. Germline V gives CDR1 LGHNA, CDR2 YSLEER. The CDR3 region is CASSRAMKNEQFF. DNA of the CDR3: TGCGCCAGCAGCCGGGCAATGAAAAATGAGCAGTTCTTC.

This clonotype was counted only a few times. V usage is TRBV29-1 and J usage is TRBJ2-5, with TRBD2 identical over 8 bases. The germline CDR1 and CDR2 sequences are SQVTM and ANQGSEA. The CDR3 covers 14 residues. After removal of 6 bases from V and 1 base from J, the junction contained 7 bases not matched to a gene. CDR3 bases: TGCAGCGTCCAAAGGGCGGGGGGCCAAGAGACCCAGTACTTC. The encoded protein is CSVQRAGGQETQYF.

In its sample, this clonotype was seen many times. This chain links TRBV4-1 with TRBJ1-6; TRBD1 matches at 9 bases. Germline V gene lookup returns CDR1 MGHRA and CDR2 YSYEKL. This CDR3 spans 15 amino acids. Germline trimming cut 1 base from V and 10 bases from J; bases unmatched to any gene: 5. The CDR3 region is CASSQAGTGNSPLHF. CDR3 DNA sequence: TGCGCCAGCAGCCAAGCCGGGACAGGGAACTCACCCCTCCACTTT.

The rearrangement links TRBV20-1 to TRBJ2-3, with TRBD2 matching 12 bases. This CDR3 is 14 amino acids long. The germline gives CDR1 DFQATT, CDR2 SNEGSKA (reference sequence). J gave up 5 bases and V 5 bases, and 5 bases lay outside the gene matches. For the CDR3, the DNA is TGCAGTGCTTGGTCTAGCGGGGGGGTAGATACGCAGTATTTT. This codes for CSAWSSGGVDTQYF.

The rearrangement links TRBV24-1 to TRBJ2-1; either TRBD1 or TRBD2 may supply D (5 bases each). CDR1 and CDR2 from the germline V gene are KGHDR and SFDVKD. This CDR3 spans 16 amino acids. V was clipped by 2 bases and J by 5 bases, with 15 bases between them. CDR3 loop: CATSDYGTVVDNEQFF. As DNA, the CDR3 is TGTGCCACCAGTGATTACGGGACGGTGGTCGACAATGAGCAGTTCTTC.

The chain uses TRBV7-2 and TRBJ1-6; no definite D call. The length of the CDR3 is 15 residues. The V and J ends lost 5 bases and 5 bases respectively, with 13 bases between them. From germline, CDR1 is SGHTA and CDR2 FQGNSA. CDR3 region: CASSPWRQDNSPLHF. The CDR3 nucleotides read TGTGCCAGCAGCCCATGGAGACAAGATAATTCACCCCTCCACTTT.